These 25 T cell receptor beta chains were all obtained from the same sample, sequenced in a study of T cell clonality in common variable immunodeficiency. The method was immunoSEQ multiplex PCR; TCRdb's version includes in-frame clones alone and lacks a portion of them. The sample presents some 45,000 clones, none singletons. Sequenced sample: peripheral blood mononuclear cells. The receptor set was obtained from a person aged 18-69 years in good health.

This clone occurred many times. The read comes to an end 3 residues before the CDR3 does, leaving the germline J gene to fill in the end. The chain links TRBV2 to TRBJ2-4; TRBD1 matches 11 bases. J lost 7 bases, V lost 4 bases, and 3 bases had no gene match. The germline V gene has CDR1 SNHLY and CDR2 FYNNEI. The CDR3 runs 14 residues. The CDR3 DNA, read in part, is TGTGCCAGCAGTGCCCGGGACAGGGGGAACATT. Translated, it gives CASSARDRGNI. The CDR3 in its entirety is CASSARDRGNIQYF.

This clone was detected many times. Sequencing ends 3 residues short of the CDR3 end; the germline J gene provides the rest. The gene calls are TRBV29-1 and TRBJ2-3, with 8 bases identical to TRBD2. This CDR3 is built from 15 residues. The germline gives CDR1 SQVTM, CDR2 ANQGSEA. The V segment lost 3 bases and the J segment 2 bases; nucleotides outside the gene matches: 7. CDR3 sequence reads: CSVDSLAGLTDTQYF. The sequenced CDR3 bases are TGCAGCGTTGATAGTCTAGCGGGCCTCACAGATACG.

This clone was found many times. From the germline J gene comes the end of the CDR3, since the read stops 3 residues before it. The chain has TRBV29-1 and TRBJ2-7; TRBD2 agrees at 10 bases. This CDR3 contains 14 residues. Germline V lookup: CDR1 SQVTM, CDR2 ANQGSEA. V trimming: 6 bases; J trimming: 2 bases; junction bases outside the gene matches: 7. CDR3 DNA (partial): TGCAGCGTCTCGTCTAGCGGGAGTCCCTACGAG. Protein: CSVSSSGSPYE. The entire CDR3 sequence reads CSVSSSGSPYEQYF.

This clone was observed a few times. The CDR3 goes on 3 residues after the read ends, and that part is filled in from the germline J gene. The rearrangement joins TRBV19 to TRBJ1-2; possible D gene TRBD1, 5 bases. The CDR3 has 14 residues. In germline, CDR1 is LNHDA, CDR2 SQIVND (reference sequence). The CDR3 reads CASSLSSGAYDYTF. Incomplete CDR3 DNA: TGTGCCAGTAGTCTTAGCAGTGGGGCTTACGAC.

The sample holds many counts of this clone. Read data end 3 residues before the CDR3 end; the end is taken from the germline J gene. The chain couples TRBV7-2 to TRBJ1-6; weak D call: TRBD1 (5 bases). Germline V CDR1 and CDR2: SGHTA, FQGNSA. The CDR3 extends over 14 amino acids. The germline V and J ends were trimmed by 10 bases and 5 bases, with 15 bases remaining between them. CDR3 bases read: TGTGCCATCCACGCCCAGGGTGATAATTCACCC. Translation gives CAIHAQGDNSP. The CDR3, in full, reads CAIHAQGDNSPLHF.

This clone showed up many times. With the read ending 3 residues before the CDR3 end, the germline J gene is used to fill in that end. The rearrangement uses TRBV19 and TRBJ2-6; 7 positions agree with TRBD1. The trim removed 5 bases at V and 4 bases at J, leaving 5 bases unmatched. This CDR3 has 15 residues. Germline V gene lookup returns CDR1 LNHDA and CDR2 SQIVND (reference sequence). CDR3 DNA (partial): TGTGCCAGTAGTCCTACAGGGGCCGGGGCCAACGTC. It is translated as CASSPTGAGANV. The full CDR3 protein is CASSPTGAGANVLTF.

This clone showed up many times. The CDR3 end is not reached by the read, which stops 3 residues before it; the germline J gene fills it in. V gene TRBV5-6 combines with J gene TRBJ2-5, with 8 bases lining up with TRBD2. V lost 0 bases and J lost 5; bases outside the gene matches: 6. This CDR3 spans 15 amino acids. Germline values: CDR1 SGHDT, CDR2 YYEEEE. CDR3 bases read: TGTGCCAGCAGCTTGGTCCTAGCGGGTGGTGAGACC. It is translated as CASSLVLAGGET. The whole CDR3 region reads CASSLVLAGGETQYF.

This clone was detected many times. The read terminates 3 residues ahead of where the CDR3 ends, so the germline J gene completes it. This rearrangement joins TRBV7-3 to TRBJ1-1; TRBD1 might be the D (5 bases). Germline values: CDR1 SGHTA, CDR2 FQGTGA. The CDR3 contains 17 residues. V was cut by 1 base and J by 3 bases, with 18 bases left in between. The CDR3 sequence is CASSLNHGGLGDTEAFF. The covered CDR3 bases are TGTGCCAGCAGCTTAAACCATGGGGGACTTGGAGACACTGAA.

This clone was found many times. Read coverage stops 3 residues before the CDR3 terminus; the germline J gene supplies the remainder. The chain links TRBV29-1 to TRBJ2-5, with 11 bases that match TRBD2. Germline CDR1 SQVTM, CDR2 ANQGSEA. The CDR3 covers 15 residues. V shed 6 bases, J shed 2 bases, and the junction held 8 bases outside the gene matches. The sequenced CDR3 bases are TGCAGCGTGCGCCCCAGACTAGCGGGGCAAGAGACC. Protein sequence: CSVRPRLAGQET. The CDR3 in its entirety is CSVRPRLAGQETQYF.

This clone was seen more than once but under ten times. The read is 3 residues too short to cover the CDR3 end, so that end is filled in from the germline J gene. This chain connects TRBV5-6 to TRBJ1-1; D may be TRBD1 (6 bases). The germline CDR1 and CDR2 sequences are SGHDT and YYEEEE. The V end lost 2 bases, the J end lost 5 bases, and 13 bases lay between the germline ends. The CDR3 has 14 residues. CDR3 protein: CASSLGHQGTEAFF. The part of the CDR3 DNA that was read is TGTGCCAGCAGCTTAGGACACCAGGGGACTGAA. Filled out from reference TRBV5-6 and TRBJ1-1, the complete variable domain reads DAGVTQSPTHLIKTRGQQVTLRCSPKSGHDTVSWYQQALGQGPQFIFQYYEEEERQRGNFPDRFSGHQFPNYSSELNVNALLLGDSALYLCASSLGHQGTEAFFGQGTRLTVV.

Notes on this clone: Read coverage stops 3 residues before the CDR3 terminus; the germline J gene supplies the remainder. The rearrangement uses TRBV20-1 and TRBJ1-4; 7 bases are a match to TRBD1. This CDR3 contains 19 residues. Germline CDR1 DFQATT, CDR2 SNEGSKA (reference sequence). The CDR3 region is CSARETGTASNYYNSPLFF. CDR3 DNA, as far as it was read: TGCAGTGCTAGAGAAACCGGGACAGCCAGTAACTACTATAATTCACCA.

There are many counts of this clone. The CDR3 end is not reached by the read, which stops 3 residues before it; the germline J gene fills it in. The chain uses TRBV20-1 and TRBJ2-1, with 14 bases aligning to TRBD2. Germline V gives CDR1 DFQATT, CDR2 SNEGSKA (reference sequence). This CDR3 comprises 17 residues. V was pared by 3 bases and J by 8 bases, with 12 bases of the junction left unmatched. CDR3 in amino acids: CSASSPTSGGAGYEQFF. CDR3 DNA, as far as it was read: TGCAGTGCTAGTTCCCCGACTAGCGGGGGGGCCGGGTATGAG.

This clone was observed at least ten times. The read terminates 3 residues ahead of where the CDR3 ends, so the germline J gene completes it. This chain links TRBV9 with TRBJ1-1; no firm D call. The CDR3 length is 15 residues. V lost 0 bases, J lost 0 bases, and 9 bases lay in between. Germline V gene sequence: CDR1 SGDLS, CDR2 YYNGEE. CDR3 sequence: CASSVDTHMNTEAFF. CDR3 DNA, as far as it was read: TGTGCCAGCAGCGTAGATACTCATATGAACACTGAA.

This clone has a count of ten or more. The read stops 3 residues short of the end of the CDR3; the missing end is completed from the germline J gene. The genes are TRBV5-5 and TRBJ1-1; maybe TRBD1 (5 bases). The CDR3 extends over 14 amino acids. Germline V gives CDR1 SGHKS, CDR2 YYEKEE (reference sequence). Trimming took 4 bases from V and 4 from J, leaving 14 bases between them. This CDR3 is CASSATAGSTEAFF. CDR3 DNA (partial): TGTGCCAGCAGCGCGACAGCGGGAAGCACTGAA.

This clone was counted at least ten times. The sequence runs out 3 residues before the end of the CDR3; the remainder is reconstructed from the germline J gene. The genes are TRBV30 and TRBJ2-3, with 8 positions matching TRBD2. The germline V gene encodes CDR1 GTSNPN and CDR2 SVGIG (reference sequence). Unmatched junction bases numbered 7, after V lost 3 bases and J lost 8 bases. CDR3 size: 13 residues. The CDR3 loop reads CAWSPITSGTQYF. Partial CDR3 DNA: TGTGCCTGGAGCCCTATAACTAGCGGTACG.

The sequenced part of the CDR3 DNA is TGTGCCTGGAGTAGACTGACTAGCGGGAGAGTGGATGAC. It codes for CAWSRLTSGRVDD. The entire CDR3 reads CAWSRLTSGRVDDYTF. The chain couples TRBV30 to TRBJ1-2; D uncertain. The read terminates 3 residues ahead of where the CDR3 ends, so the germline J gene completes it. CDR1 GTSNPN and CDR2 SVGIG come from the germline V gene (reference sequence). The CDR3 runs 16 residues.

Concerning this clone itself: The read ends 3 residues early relative to the CDR3; the germline J gene fills the gap. The rearrangement joins TRBV5-6 to TRBJ1-2, with a possible D match to TRBD1 (5 bases). Germline values: CDR1 SGHDT, CDR2 YYEEEE. The CDR3 length is 13 residues. CDR3 DNA (partial): TGTGCCAGCAGCTTAGGCAGGGATTACGGC. The encoded protein is CASSLGRDYG. The whole CDR3 sequence is CASSLGRDYGYTF.

The sample holds many counts of this clone. The sequenced CDR3 bases are TGTGCCAGCAGCCGGATTCTTACTAGCGGGGGTTCCTACGAG. It codes for CASSRILTSGGSYE. The whole CDR3 reads CASSRILTSGGSYEQYF. The chain carries TRBV14 and TRBJ2-7; 11 bases fit TRBD2. The read finishes 3 residues shy of the CDR3 end, and the germline J gene is used to complete it. The V segment lost 4 bases and the J segment 1 base; nucleotides outside the gene matches: 9. Germline values: CDR1 SGHDN, CDR2 FVKESK. The CDR3 is 17 amino acids.

In its sample, this clone was seen many times. Sequencing ends 3 residues short of the CDR3 end; the germline J gene provides the rest. This chain uses TRBV7-3 with TRBJ2-2; D remains unclear. The CDR3 extends over 12 amino acids. V lost 5 bases, J lost 4 bases, and 5 bases lay in between. Germline CDR1 is SGHTA and CDR2 is FQGTGA. This CDR3 is CASSLLTGELFF. The part of the CDR3 DNA that was read is TGTGCCAGCAGCCTACTCACCGGGGAG.

This clone was seen many times. The CDR3 goes on 3 residues after the read ends, and that part is filled in from the germline J gene. The rearrangement uses TRBV30 and TRBJ2-1, with 12 bases aligning to TRBD2. CDR1 is GTSNPN, CDR2 SVGIG, per germline (reference sequence). The ends lost 2 bases at V and 8 bases at J; junction bases unmatched: 10. This CDR3 has 16 amino acids. The CDR3 DNA, read in part, is TGTGCCTGGAGTAGACTGACTAGCGGGAGAGTGGATGAG. Its protein is CAWSRLTSGRVDE. The CDR3 in its entirety is CAWSRLTSGRVDEQFF.

This clone was counted ten times or more. The read finishes 3 residues shy of the CDR3 end, and the germline J gene is used to complete it. This chain links TRBV20-1 with TRBJ2-2; 8 bases are a match to TRBD1. J gave up 4 bases and V 5 bases, and 6 bases lay outside the gene matches. The CDR3 runs 14 residues. The V gene's germline CDR1 is DFQATT and CDR2 SNEGSKA (reference sequence). Partial CDR3 DNA: TGCAGTGCTCGACAGGGGATGGGCACCGGGGAG. Its protein product is CSARQGMGTGE. The CDR3 as a whole reads CSARQGMGTGELFF.

Of note for this clone: The CDR3 extends 3 residues past the end of the read, so its final part is completed from the germline J gene. The chain carries TRBV30 and TRBJ1-2; 9 bases are a match to TRBD1. This CDR3 spans 13 amino acids. From germline, CDR1 is GTSNPN and CDR2 SVGIG (reference sequence). The CDR3 DNA, read in part, is TGTGCCTGGAGGGTAGGGACAGGGAAGGGC. The encoded protein is CAWRVGTGKG. The CDR3 reads in full as CAWRVGTGKGYTF.

There are many counts of this clone. The CDR3 end lies 3 residues beyond the end of the read and is filled in from the germline J gene. The chain uses TRBV18 and TRBJ1-2, with D perhaps matching TRBD1 (5 bases). The length of the CDR3 is 14 residues. The germline V gene has CDR1 KGHSH and CDR2 LQKENI. Between the trimmed V and J ends, which lost 1 base and 4 bases, there was a span of 10 bases. The CDR3 DNA, read in part, is TGTGCCAGCTCACCACAGGGAAGGGGCTATGGC. This codes for CASSPQGRGYG. The full CDR3 reads CASSPQGRGYGYTF.

This clone was seen at least ten times. The CDR3 end is not reached by the read, which stops 3 residues before it; the germline J gene fills it in. The J gene is TRBJ2-1, the V gene TRBV13, with 7 bases matching TRBD2. Germline trimming cut 7 bases from V and 0 bases from J; bases unmatched to any gene: 9. The germline CDR1 and CDR2 sequences are PRHDT and FYEKMQ (reference sequence). The CDR3 loop spans 16 amino acids. CDR3 residues: CASTPGSGDSYNEQFF. Partial CDR3 DNA: TGTGCCAGCACTCCGGGAAGCGGGGACTCCTACAATGAG.

The sample holds many counts of this clone. The read stops 3 residues short of the end of the CDR3; the missing end is completed from the germline J gene. This chain links TRBV6-2 or TRBV6-3 with TRBJ2-2, with a tentative D call TRBD1 (5 bases). The germline V gene encodes CDR1 MNHEY and CDR2 SVGEGT. Trimming cost V 6 bases and J 3 bases, with 11 bases left between them. The CDR3 covers 14 residues. The CDR3 protein is CASSPQGYTGELFF. CDR3 DNA, as far as it was read: TGTGCCAGCAGCCCTCAGGGATACACCGGGGAG.